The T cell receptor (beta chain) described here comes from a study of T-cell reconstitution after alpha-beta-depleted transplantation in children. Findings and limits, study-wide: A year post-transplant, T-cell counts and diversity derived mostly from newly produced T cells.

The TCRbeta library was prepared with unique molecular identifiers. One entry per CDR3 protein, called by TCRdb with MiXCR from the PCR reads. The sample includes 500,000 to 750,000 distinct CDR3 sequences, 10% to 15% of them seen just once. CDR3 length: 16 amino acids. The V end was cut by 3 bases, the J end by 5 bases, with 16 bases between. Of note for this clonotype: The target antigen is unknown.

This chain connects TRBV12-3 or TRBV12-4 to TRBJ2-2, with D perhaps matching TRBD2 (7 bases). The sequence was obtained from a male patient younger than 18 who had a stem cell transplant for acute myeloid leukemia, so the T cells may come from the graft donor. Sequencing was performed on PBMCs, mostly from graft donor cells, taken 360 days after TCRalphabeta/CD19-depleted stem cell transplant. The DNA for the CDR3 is TGTGCCAGCAGTTTGGGGGCGGGAGTCTTAACCGGGGAGCTGTTTTTT. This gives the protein CASSLGAGVLTGELFF.